This T cell receptor beta chain was recovered during a study of blood T cell repertoires in COVID-19. Whole-study context: Both acute and convalescent COVID-19 samples were obtained from the United States, Italy and Spain. Sources were T cells, B-cell-depleted T cells, or PBMCs; the material itself was cDNA or gDNA.

This CDR3 comprises 12 residues. V lost 0 bases to trimming and J lost 7 bases, with 9 bases between them. Looked up from germline, CDR1 is GTSNPN and CDR2 is SVGIG (reference sequence). In the original workflow: Quantification of nucleated cells was approximated via reference gene primer amplification. The protocol was immunoSEQ multiplex PCR, while the TCRdb copy is restricted to in-frame clones and leaves out a portion. V and J calls and clone size are copied from that table; D and trimming were computed from the DNA. The sample lists 310,000 or so clones; around four fifths were seen once. Input material: peripheral blood. The receptor was isolated from a woman aged 50 to 60 with acute or convalescent COVID-19. The V and J genes are TRBV30 and TRBJ1-2, with D possibly TRBD1 on 5 matching bases. The CDR3 DNA reads TGTGCCTGGAGTGTAAGGGGAATTGGCTACACCTTC. It yields the protein CAWSVRGIGYTF.